The sequence of this TCR beta chain was determined in a study of metastatic and nonmetastatic thyroid tumors. Notes on the study in general: Reportedly, malignant thyroid tumors had significantly higher TCR beta diversity than benign nodules, in blood and tumor.

This clone was detected only a few times. Antigen specificity is unknown. One junction end disagrees with the germline gene, perhaps due to a read error. CDR1 MNHEY and CDR2 SMNVEV come from the germline V gene (reference sequence). This CDR3 is built from 13 residues. Each patient went into thyroid surgery without having received any treatment. Original processing methods: Clinicopathological groups of papillary thyroid cancer showed CDR3 differences that were used to build a distant-metastasis classifier. TCRdb re-analyzed the PCR reads using MiXCR. The V and J calls come from TCRdb's annotation, not from the publication. Of around 30,000 clones in the sample, 10% to 15% were seen once.

The source of this sequence is a female donor with papillary thyroid cancer or a benign thyroid nodule (not recorded which). Some clones in this sample may be carry-over from other donors' samples. The specimen sequenced was blood. The V gene is TRBV27, the J gene TRBJ2-1, with D possibly being TRBD2 (6 bases). The CDR3 DNA sequence: TGTGCCGGCAGCACTTCGCGGGGCCGAGAGCAGTTCTTC. Encoded protein: CAGSTSRGREQFF.